One and the same sample provided the 17 T cell receptor beta chains below, sequenced in a study of blood T cell repertoires in COVID-19. The protocol was immunoSEQ multiplex PCR, while the TCRdb copy is restricted to in-frame clones and leaves out a portion. Among 250,000 to 350,000 clones listed, around nine tenths were seen once. Material: peripheral blood. Receptor source: a man younger than 40 with acute or convalescent COVID-19.

This clone was seen just once. Other nucleotide sequences in the sample specify the same CDR3. The V call is TRBV19, the J call TRBJ1-5; 9 bases are shared with TRBD1. The germline CDR1 and CDR2 sequences are LNHDA and SQIVND (reference sequence). The CDR3 runs 15 residues. The J segment lost 0 bases and the V segment lost 3 bases, leaving 0 bases of the junction unmatched. The CDR3 DNA is TGTGCCAGTAGTATGGACAGGGGTAGCAATCAGCCCCAGCATTTT. It codes for CASSMDRGSNQPQHF. Full variable domain (rest looked up from reference TRBV19 and TRBJ1-5): DGGITQSPKYLFRKEGQNVTLSCEQNLNHDAMYWYRQDPGQGLRLIYYSQIVNDFQKGDIAEGYSVSREKKESFPLTVTSAQKNPTAFYLCASSMDRGSNQPQHFGDGTRLSIL.

The genes are TRBV19 and TRBJ1-3; 8 bases match TRBD1. CDR1 LNHDA and CDR2 SQIVND come from the germline V gene (reference sequence). V shed 8 bases and J 4 bases; nucleotides not matched to a gene: 13. There are 16 residues in the CDR3. The CDR3 reads CASHPARGLGGNTIYF. In DNA, the CDR3 is TGTGCCAGTCACCCGGCCAGGGGGCTGGGGGGAAACACCATATATTTT. Full variable domain (remainder filled in from reference TRBV19 and TRBJ1-3): DGGITQSPKYLFRKEGQNVTLSCEQNLNHDAMYWYRQDPGQGLRLIYYSQIVNDFQKGDIAEGYSVSREKKESFPLTVTSAQKNPTAFYLCASHPARGLGGNTIYFGEGSWLTVV.

This clone occurred once. The chain carries TRBV30 and TRBJ2-3, with 10 positions matching TRBD2. The CDR3 length is 15 residues. Germline lookup yields CDR1 GTSNPN and CDR2 SVGIG (reference sequence). J was trimmed by 5 bases and V by 0 bases; bases with no gene match: 5. The CDR3 loop reads CAWSVLAGVIDTQYF. The CDR3 region has the DNA TGTGCCTGGAGTGTTCTAGCGGGAGTCATAGATACGCAGTATTTT.

The V and J genes are TRBV2 and TRBJ1-1, with unresolved D. V gave up 7 bases and J gave up 2 bases, with 17 bases separating them. The germline gives CDR1 SNHLY, CDR2 FYNNEI. CDR3 length: 15 residues. The DNA of the CDR3 is TGTGCCAGCATCCTGGGAGGGTTCCGAAACACTGAAGCTTTCTTT. Residues: CASILGGFRNTEAFF. Filled out from reference TRBV2 and TRBJ1-1, the complete variable domain reads EPEVTQTPSHQVTQMGQEVILRCVPISNHLYFYWYRQILGQKVEFLVSFYNNEISEKSEIFDDQFSVERPDGSNFTLKIRSTKLEDSAMYFCASILGGFRNTEAFFGQGTRLTVV.

J is TRBJ2-7 and V is TRBV7-3, with 12 bases lining up with TRBD2. V was clipped by 6 bases and J by 7 bases; unmatched bases: 7. The germline CDR1 and CDR2 sequences are SGHTA and FQGTGA. The CDR3 is made up of 14 amino acids. The CDR3 bases are TGTGCCAGCAGACCAACCGGGACTAGCGGGGAGCAGTACTTC. Protein product: CASRPTGTSGEQYF.

This clone turned up a few times. The chain couples TRBV12-3 or TRBV12-4 to TRBJ2-5; weak D call: TRBD1 (6 bases). Trimming stripped 5 bases from V and 2 bases from J, with 9 bases between. This CDR3 contains 13 residues. The DNA of the CDR3 is TGTGCCAGCAGTACCGGACAGCAAGAGACCCAGTACTTC. Amino acid sequence: CASSTGQQETQYF.

Note on this clone: Other DNA sequences in this specimen translate into the identical CDR3. The chain links TRBV2 to TRBJ1-1; the D is unclear. Trimming stripped 3 bases from V and 1 base from J, with 6 bases between. Germline values: CDR1 SNHLY, CDR2 FYNNEI. CDR3 length: 13 residues. This CDR3 is CASSELENTEAFF. CDR3 nucleotides: TGTGCCAGCAGTGAGTTAGAGAACACTGAAGCTTTCTTT.

This chain joins TRBV6-4 and TRBJ1-1, with a possible D match to TRBD1 (5 bases). The CDR3 length is 13 residues. Germline values: CDR1 MRHNA, CDR2 SNTAGT. V was shortened by 4 bases and J by 2 bases, with 8 bases between the two germline ends. CDR3 sequence: CASSVRTNTEAFF. DNA of the CDR3: TGTGCCAGCAGTGTGCGGACAAACACTGAAGCTTTCTTT.

This sequence joins TRBV6-5 and TRBJ1-6; 7 nucleotides line up with TRBD1. CDR3 length equals 14 residues. Trimming cost V 10 bases and J 7 bases; bases outside gene matches: 10. The germline CDR1 and CDR2 sequences are MNHEY and SVGAGI. The CDR3 region has the DNA TGTGCCATCCCAAAGGGGGCAGGGAATTCACCCCTCCACTTT. This codes for CAIPKGAGNSPLHF.

The V and J genes are TRBV28 and TRBJ2-2, with 7 bases lining up with TRBD2. CDR1 and CDR2 from the germline V gene are MDHEN and SYDVKM. The CDR3 runs to 15 residues. Trimming at V came to 6 bases and at J to 5 bases, leaving 9 bases not matched to a gene. The CDR3 nucleotides read TGTGCCAGCAGAACACCGGCCGGGGGGACCGGGGAGCTGTTTTTT. This translates into CASRTPAGGTGELFF.

This clone was detected a few times. The chain couples TRBV5-6 to TRBJ1-5; 12 bases agree with TRBD1. The CDR3 has 16 residues. V shed 2 bases, J shed 6 bases, and the junction held 6 bases outside the gene matches. Germline CDR1 SGHDT, CDR2 YYEEEE. The CDR3 protein is CASSFGGTGGFQPQHF. CDR3 DNA sequence: TGTGCCAGCAGCTTCGGCGGGACAGGGGGCTTTCAGCCCCAGCATTTT.

This clone was detected only a few times. The genes are TRBV19 and TRBJ2-7; 9 bases map to TRBD1. Per the germline V gene, CDR1 is LNHDA and CDR2 is SQIVND (reference sequence). The CDR3 runs to 14 residues. V dropped 6 bases and J dropped 6; count of bases not matched to a gene: 9. The CDR3, as DNA: TGTGCCAGTAGACCGGGACAGGGACGTCGCGAGCAGTACTTC. Translated, it gives CASRPGQGRREQYF.

The chain is built from TRBV6-5 and TRBJ2-7; unclear D gene. The CDR3 loop spans 14 amino acids. Germline CDR1 and CDR2: MNHEY and SVGAGI. Between the trimmed V and J ends, which lost 6 bases and 0 bases, there was a span of 12 bases. CDR3 protein: CASRRDFTSYEQYF. The CDR3 DNA sequence: TGTGCCAGCAGGCGCGATTTTACCTCCTACGAGCAGTACTTC.

The V gene is TRBV11-2, the J gene TRBJ2-6; maybe TRBD2 (6 bases). The CDR3 runs 18 residues. Per germline, CDR1 SGHAT and CDR2 FQNNGV. The V end was cut by 2 bases, the J end by 5 bases, with 19 bases between. The CDR3 loop reads CASSLLSLGRGRANVLTF. CDR3 nucleotides: TGTGCCAGCAGCTTATTGAGTTTAGGGCGGGGAAGGGCCAACGTCCTGACTTTC.

The chain joins TRBV4-1 to TRBJ1-2; D remains ambiguous. The germline V and J ends were trimmed by 0 bases and 2 bases, with 7 bases remaining between them. The CDR3 covers 14 residues. From germline, CDR1 is MGHRA and CDR2 YSYEKL. The chain's CDR3 is CASSQEFINYGYTF. DNA of the CDR3: TGCGCCAGCAGCCAAGAATTCATCAACTATGGCTACACCTTC.

V gene TRBV21-1 combines with J gene TRBJ1-2. TRBV21-1 is given as a pseudogene. The CDR3 is 14 amino acids. This CDR3 reads CASSRERAHYGYTF. CDR3 DNA sequence: TGTGCCAGCAGCAGGGAGCGGGCGCACTATGGCTACACCTTC.

V usage is TRBV5-6 and J usage is TRBJ2-1; no clear D gene. Germline CDR1 and CDR2: SGHDT and YYEEEE. The CDR3 has 13 residues. Trimming removed 2 bases at V and 4 bases at J, with 7 bases between. CDR3 nucleotides: TGTGCCAGCAGCTTTCATCAATACAATGAGCAGTTCTTC. This codes for CASSFHQYNEQFF.